Sequencing of this T cell receptor (beta chain) was carried out in a study of Ad26.COV2.S vaccination and SARS-CoV-2 variants. Trimming took off 4 bases at V and 5 bases at J, with 23 bases between the two ends. The CDR3 spans 17 residues. Looked up from germline, CDR1 is SGHAT and CDR2 is FQNNGV. Some clones are missing from TCRdb's copy, which holds only in-frame ones; the method was immunoSEQ multiplex PCR. The sample consists of about 350,000 clones, around 84% of them appearing once. The study, taken as a whole, reports: Reports say spike-specific CD8+ and CD4+ T cell responses covered substantial breadth after vaccination.

The treatment here: around 19 received Ad26.COV2.S at low or high dose, single or two shots; roughly five received placebo; per-sample allocation not given. Samples came from day 63 after the first vaccine or placebo injection. An 18-55-year-old adult in Boston served as donor. An Ad26 vector expressing Wuhan-strain SARS-CoV-2 spike served as the vaccine. A note on this clone: The antigen is undetermined.

V is TRBV11-2 and J is TRBJ2-5; D gene uncertain. Here the sequenced sample was peripheral blood, taken in a trial of Ad26.COV2.S vaccine versus placebo. The source of this sequence is a person between 18 and 59 years old who received the Ad26.COV2.S COVID-19 vaccine or a placebo. The CDR3 loop reads CASSSVFSSGPRETQYF. CDR3 sequence (DNA): TGTGCCAGCAGCTCAGTTTTTAGCTCGGGTCCGCGGGAGACCCAGTACTTC.